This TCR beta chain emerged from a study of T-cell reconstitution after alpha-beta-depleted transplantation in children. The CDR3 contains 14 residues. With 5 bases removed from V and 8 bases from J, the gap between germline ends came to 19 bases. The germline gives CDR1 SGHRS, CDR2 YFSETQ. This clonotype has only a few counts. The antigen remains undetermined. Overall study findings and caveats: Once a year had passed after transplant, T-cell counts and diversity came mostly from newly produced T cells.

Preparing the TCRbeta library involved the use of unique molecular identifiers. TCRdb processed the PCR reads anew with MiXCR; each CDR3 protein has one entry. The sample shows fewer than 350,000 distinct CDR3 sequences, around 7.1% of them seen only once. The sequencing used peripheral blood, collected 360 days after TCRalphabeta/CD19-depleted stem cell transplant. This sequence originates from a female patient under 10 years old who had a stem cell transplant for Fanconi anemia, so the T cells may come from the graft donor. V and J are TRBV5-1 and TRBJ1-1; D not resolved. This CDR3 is CASRSAGGLGEAFF. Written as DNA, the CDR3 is TGCGCCAGCAGATCCGCCGGCGGCTTGGGGGAAGCTTTCTTT.